This T cell receptor (beta chain) comes out of a study of Ad26.COV2.S vaccination and SARS-CoV-2 variants. Study details: COV1001, an Ad26.COV2.S trial, supplied this vaccine-arm donor. Study-wide points: Those who received the vaccine showed greater spike-specific TCR breadth than those given placebo. After vaccination, substantial breadth of spike-specific CD8+ and CD4+ responses was reported. The TCR breadth and depth analyses may have produced an underestimate of total T cell responses.

The germline V gene encodes CDR1 SGHTA and CDR2 FQGNSA. The CDR3 consists of 14 residues. Trimming stripped 5 bases from V and 5 bases from J, with 16 bases between. This clone was found a few times. The antigen is unknown. The treatment denotes: 15 to 20 received Ad26.COV2.S at low or high dose, single or two shots; 5 received placebo; per-sample allocation not given. Samples came from day 63 after the first vaccine or placebo injection. Using immunoSEQ multiplex PCR, the repertoire was profiled, and TCRdb retains in-frame clones only, with some absent. Of 440,000 or so clones in the sample, around 90% were seen once.

The source of this sequence is a person between 18 and 65 years old who received the Ad26.COV2.S COVID-19 vaccine or a placebo. Sequenced material: peripheral blood, taken in a trial of Ad26.COV2.S vaccine versus placebo. V gene TRBV7-2 combines with J gene TRBJ2-7; maybe TRBD1 (6 bases). The chain's CDR3 is CASSHLTGSHEQYF. The CDR3 DNA reads as TGTGCCAGCAGCCACCTAACAGGGAGCCACGAGCAGTACTTC.